The 14 T cell receptor beta chains below all came from one sample that was sequenced in a study of OX40 agonist ivuxolimab in advanced cancers. The protocol was immunoSEQ multiplex PCR, while the TCRdb copy is restricted to in-frame clones and leaves out a portion. The sample consists of 28,000 or so clones, approximately 86% of them appearing once. The sequences come from CD4+ or CD8+ T cells sorted from blood, collected in a trial of the OX40 agonist ivuxolimab. The receptors were sampled from an adult with an advanced solid tumor such as melanoma, head and neck, liver or kidney cancer.

This chain links TRBV11-2 with TRBJ2-2, with 7 positions matching TRBD1. Germline CDR1 reads SGHAT; CDR2 reads FQNNGV. J lost 6 bases, V lost 8 bases, and 15 bases had no gene match. The CDR3 runs to 16 residues. The CDR3 nucleotides read TGTGCCAGCGTAAGCTTAAGGGGGCGTGTTGCCGGGGAGCTGTTTTTT. Its protein is CASVSLRGRVAGELFF.

The chain carries TRBV6-5 and TRBJ2-7; 7 positions agree with TRBD2. Germline trimming cut 2 bases from V and 4 bases from J; bases unmatched to any gene: 5. The germline V gene encodes CDR1 MNHEY and CDR2 SVGAGI. This CDR3 region has 14 residues. This CDR3 reads CASSYVWGGYEQYF. As DNA, the CDR3 is TGTGCCAGCAGTTACGTTTGGGGGGGGTACGAGCAGTACTTC.

This chain connects TRBV11-2 to TRBJ2-5, with 10 nucleotides matching TRBD2. Per the germline V gene, CDR1 is SGHAT and CDR2 is FQNNGV. The length of the CDR3 is 15 residues. J was trimmed by 5 bases and V by 5 bases; bases with no gene match: 8. The CDR3 DNA follows: TGTGCCAGCAGCCAACTAGCGGGGAGTGGGGAGACCCAGTACTTC. As protein: CASSQLAGSGETQYF.

The chain's CDR3 is CASSLSLPDSYEQYF. DNA of the CDR3: TGTGCCAGCAGCTTAAGCTTGCCAGATTCCTACGAGCAGTACTTC. This sequence joins TRBV7-9 and TRBJ2-7; D not resolved. V was pared by 2 bases and J by 1 base, with 12 bases between. CDR1 is SEHNR, CDR2 FQNEAQ, per germline (reference sequence). The CDR3 runs to 15 residues. Combining the CDR3 with reference TRBV7-9 and TRBJ2-7 gives the whole variable domain DTGVSQNPRHKITKRGQNVTFRCDPISEHNRLYWYRQTLGQGPEFLTYFQNEAQLEKSRLLSDRFSAERPKGSFSTLEIQRTEQGDSAMYLCASSLSLPDSYEQYFGPGTRLTVT.

The rearrangement joins TRBV30 to TRBJ2-1; tentatively, D is TRBD2 (5 bases). The CDR3 has 13 amino acids. The V gene's germline CDR1 is GTSNPN and CDR2 SVGIG (reference sequence). V was trimmed by 2 bases and J by 5 bases, leaving 10 bases between them. The CDR3 sequence: CAWSYTSNNEQFF. The CDR3 region has the DNA TGTGCCTGGAGTTATACTAGTAACAATGAGCAGTTCTTC.

This chain uses TRBV9 with TRBJ2-2; 13 positions match TRBD2. CDR1 is SGDLS, CDR2 YYNGEE, per germline. Trimming removed 3 bases from V and 4 bases from J; junction bases left unmatched: 3. The CDR3 is made up of 16 amino acids. The CDR3 loop is CASSALAGGPTGELFF. In DNA, the CDR3 is TGTGCCAGCAGCGCACTAGCGGGAGGGCCCACCGGGGAGCTGTTTTTT.

This rearrangement joins TRBV6-1 to TRBJ2-7; TRBD2 aligns across 7 bases. The CDR3 runs 15 residues. Losses at the gene ends were 5 bases for V and 0 bases for J; bases not matched to a gene: 7. Germline V lookup: CDR1 MNHNS, CDR2 SASEGT. As DNA, the CDR3 is TGTGCCAGCAGTCTGGGAGGCGGGAGCTCCTACGAGCAGTACTTC. Its protein product is CASSLGGGSSYEQYF.

The chain couples TRBV14 to TRBJ2-7, with 11 bases lining up with TRBD2. J lost 6 bases, V lost 3 bases, and 7 bases had no gene match. The CDR3 is 15 amino acids. CDR1 and CDR2 (germline): SGHDN, FVKESK. CDR3: CASSHWTSGFGEQYF. CDR3 coding DNA: TGTGCCAGCAGCCATTGGACTAGCGGGTTTGGCGAGCAGTACTTC.

This sequence joins TRBV28 and TRBJ1-1; TRBD1 aligns across 8 bases. Germline assignment: CDR1 MDHEN and CDR2 SYDVKM. The V gene end was trimmed by 2 bases and the J gene end by 0 bases; junction bases not matched to a gene: 2. The CDR3 totals 15 residues. CDR3 sequence (DNA): TGTGCCAGCAGTTTAAACAGGGGGGTGAACACTGAAGCTTTCTTT. Translation gives CASSLNRGVNTEAFF.

The V gene is TRBV27, the J gene TRBJ2-3, with D hard to call. Germline CDR1 reads MNHEY; CDR2 reads SMNVEV (reference sequence). This CDR3 is built from 12 residues. The germline V and J ends were trimmed by 3 bases and 6 bases, with 7 bases remaining between them. CDR3 coding DNA: TGTGCCAGCAGTTTTCTTGGGGATACGCAGTATTTT. This codes for CASSFLGDTQYF.

This chain links TRBV2 with TRBJ2-7; 9 bases are a match to TRBD2. Germline lookup yields CDR1 SNHLY and CDR2 FYNNEI. V shed 4 bases, J shed 6 bases, and the junction held 7 bases outside the gene matches. The CDR3 extends over 14 amino acids. CDR3 nucleotide sequence: TGTGCCAGCAGTGGATCTAGCGGGAATGCCGAGCAGTACTTC. This gives the protein CASSGSSGNAEQYF.

The CDR3 region is CASSLTGRRDEQFF. The CDR3 DNA sequence: TGTGCCAGCAGCTTAACGGGGCGTAGAGATGAGCAGTTCTTC. This rearrangement joins TRBV7-3 to TRBJ2-1, with D perhaps TRBD1 (5 bases). The CDR3 has 14 amino acids. Trimming removed 0 bases from V and 8 bases from J, with 11 bases in between. Germline loops: CDR1 SGHTA, CDR2 FQGTGA.

The chain uses TRBV5-4 and TRBJ2-3; no clear D. V gave up 4 bases and J gave up 2 bases, with 5 bases separating them. The CDR3 has 12 amino acids. Germline V gene lookup returns CDR1 SGHNT and CDR2 YYREEE (reference sequence). The CDR3 protein is CASSQITDTQYF. The CDR3 DNA follows: TGTGCCAGCAGCCAAATCACAGATACGCAGTATTTT.

The gene calls are TRBV18 and TRBJ1-5; D not resolved. The V and J ends lost 3 bases and 10 bases respectively, with 16 bases between them. The CDR3 loop spans 14 amino acids. The germline gives CDR1 KGHSH, CDR2 LQKENI. The CDR3 sequence is CASSPGRSPGPQHF. The CDR3 coding sequence is TGTGCCAGCTCACCGGGAAGGAGCCCGGGACCCCAGCATTTT.